Sequencing of this TCR beta chain was carried out in a study of CD8+CD57+ T cells in acquired aplastic anemia. In the study overall: When averaged, DNA from sorted CD4+ and CD8+ cells came to 3 to 4 ug.

Before being chosen for sequencing, patients had shown CD8+CD57+ cell expansion by flow cytometry. Untreated patients provided the blood samples, with no therapy given before sampling. Genomic DNA, the template, was used for profiling of the TCR beta VDJ and CDR3. TCRdb reprocessed the reads via MiXCR and lists one record per CDR3 protein. The data hold about 150,000 distinct CDR3 sequences, with 40% to 60% observed a single time. J lost 4 bases, V lost 4 bases, and 0 bases had no gene match. The CDR3 length is 13 residues. Germline CDR1 reads KGHDR; CDR2 reads SFDVKD. What was sequenced was sorted CD4+, CD8+, or CD8+CD57+ T cells (not recorded which) from PBMCs. This chain links TRBV24-1 with TRBJ1-1, with 9 bases that match TRBD1. The sequence was obtained from a human donor with aplastic anemia. The CDR3 bases are TGTGCCACCAGTGAGGGACAGGGCACTGAAGCTTTCTTT. Translating it yields CATSEGQGTEAFF.